Below, 27 T cell receptor beta chains from the same sample are listed, as sequenced in a study of post-analysis software for immune sequencing data. Whole-study findings and limits: Patients had higher frequencies than controls of a handful of TRBV segments, including TRBV5-6, TRBV5-1 and TRBV20-1.

Each TCR beta cDNA library carried unique molecular identifiers. TCRdb called the PCR reads again in MiXCR, with one record for every CDR3 protein. The sample gives hundreds of thousands of distinct CDR3 sequences, 59% of which show up once; approximately 11% is in the top ten. No antigen is known for these receptors. Specimen: blood. These receptors were obtained from a girl aged 2 to 9 with multiple sclerosis.

The chain carries TRBV7-9 and TRBJ2-7, with D unclear. This CDR3 contains 15 residues. The germline CDR1 and CDR2 sequences are SEHNR and FQNEAQ (reference sequence). The germline V and J ends were trimmed by 1 base and 2 bases, with 12 bases remaining between them. The CDR3 sequence is CASSLGAAAAYEQYF. In DNA, the CDR3 is TGTGCCAGCAGCTTAGGTGCCGCTGCCGCCTACGAGCAGTACTTC.

The J gene is TRBJ2-7, the V gene TRBV5-1, with 7 positions matching TRBD2. Germline values: CDR1 SGHRS, CDR2 YFSETQ. The trim removed 0 bases at V and 2 bases at J, leaving 5 bases unmatched. CDR3 length: 15 amino acids. This CDR3 reads CASSLASSGTYEQYF. Here the CDR3 DNA reads TGCGCCAGCAGCTTGGCCTCTAGCGGAACCTACGAGCAGTACTTC.

The chain uses TRBV10-2 and TRBJ1-5; TRBD1 agrees at 10 bases. With V trimmed by 4 bases and J by 3 bases, 6 bases remained unmatched. The CDR3 spans 16 residues. Germline assignment: CDR1 WSHSY and CDR2 SAAADI. Here the CDR3 DNA reads TGCGCCAGCAGTGCATGGGACAGGGGCGCCAATCAGCCCCAGCATTTT. It is translated as CASSAWDRGANQPQHF.

The chain joins TRBV29-1 to TRBJ1-1; D unresolved. The CDR3 totals 13 residues. Germline CDR1 is SQVTM and CDR2 is ANQGSEA. Trimming took 4 bases from V and 5 from J, leaving 14 bases between them. The CDR3 coding sequence is TGCAGCGTTGTAGACCCTTATAAGACTGAAGCTTTCTTT. Translation gives CSVVDPYKTEAFF.

The chain couples TRBV20-1 to TRBJ2-2; D call uncertain. Germline CDR1 DFQATT, CDR2 SNEGSKA (reference sequence). The V end lost 6 bases, the J end lost 5 bases, and 10 bases lay between the germline ends. The CDR3 consists of 12 residues. CDR3 residues: CSATVETGELFF. As DNA, the CDR3 is TGCAGTGCCACCGTTGAGACCGGGGAGCTGTTTTTT.

This clonotype turned up a few times. The J gene is TRBJ2-1, the V gene TRBV12-3 or TRBV12-4, with D perhaps matching TRBD2 (5 bases). The CDR3 runs 15 residues. V was shortened by 6 bases and J by 4 bases, with 16 bases between the two germline ends. CDR3: CASRPFGLVYNEQFF. In DNA form, the CDR3 reads TGTGCCAGCAGACCCTTTGGACTGGTTTACAATGAGCAGTTCTTC.

The chain links TRBV5-1 to TRBJ1-1; TRBD1 matches at 7 bases. Germline V gene data show CDR1 as SGHRS and CDR2 as YFSETQ. The ends lost 0 bases at V and 4 bases at J; junction bases unmatched: 6. This CDR3 spans 15 amino acids. The CDR3 DNA reads TGCGCCAGCAGCTTGGTCGGAGGGGGCGGCACTGAAGCTTTCTTT. It specifies CASSLVGGGGTEAFF.

As DNA, the CDR3 is TGCGCCAGCAGCCAAGAGGCCAGGGCCTATGGCTACACCTTC. Its protein is CASSQEARAYGYTF. The chain combines TRBV4-1 with TRBJ1-2; perhaps TRBD1 as D (5 bases). The CDR3 extends over 14 amino acids. Germline CDR1 reads MGHRA; CDR2 reads YSYEKL. V gave up 0 bases and J gave up 4 bases, with 9 bases separating them.

A remark on this clonotype: One junction end disagrees with the germline gene, perhaps due to a read error. In DNA, the CDR3 is TGTGCCAGCAGCATAGCGGGAAGCACAGATACGCAGTATTTT. Protein product: CASSIAGSTDTQYF. This chain links TRBV7-9 with TRBJ2-3, with TRBD2 matching 8 bases. Per the germline V gene, CDR1 is SEHNR and CDR2 is FQNEAQ (reference sequence). This CDR3 is 14 amino acids long. The entire variable domain, with the rest obtained from reference TRBV7-9 and TRBJ2-3, is as follows: DTGVSQNPRHKITKRGQNVTFRCDPISEHNRLYWYRQTLGQGPEFLTYFQNEAQLEKSRLLSDRFSAERPKGSFSTLEIQRTEQGDSAMYLCASSIAGSTDTQYFGPGTRLTVL.

The CDR3 coding sequence is TGTGCCAGCAGTTTCCGGGGGGCCACCAAAAACATTCAGTACTTC. Protein: CASSFRGATKNIQYF. J is TRBJ2-4 and V is TRBV28; a possible D gene is TRBD2 (7 bases). Trimming pared 3 bases from V and 2 bases from J, leaving 11 bases between. CDR1 and CDR2 (germline): MDHEN, SYDVKM. The CDR3 length is 15 residues.

The V and J genes are TRBV3-1 and TRBJ1-3, with 8 bases that match TRBD1. V trimming: 0 bases; J trimming: 4 bases; junction bases outside the gene matches: 8. CDR1 and CDR2 (germline): LGHDT, YNNKEL (reference sequence). The CDR3 has 17 amino acids. The CDR3 sequence is CASSQEASRGPGNTIYF. The CDR3 region has the DNA TGTGCCAGCAGCCAAGAAGCCTCCAGGGGGCCCGGAAACACCATATATTTT.

J is TRBJ1-5 and V is TRBV10-3; possibly TRBD1 for D (5 bases). The V and J ends lost 6 bases and 3 bases respectively, with 12 bases between them. Looked up from germline, CDR1 is ENHRY and CDR2 is SYGVKD. This CDR3 has 14 residues. CDR3 protein: CAISEGTVNQPQHF. CDR3 sequence (DNA): TGTGCCATCAGCGAAGGGACGGTCAATCAGCCCCAGCATTTT.

V is TRBV5-1 and J is TRBJ2-7; no definite D call. Germline lookup yields CDR1 SGHRS and CDR2 YFSETQ. The CDR3 consists of 16 residues. The V end was cut by 4 bases, the J end by 0 bases, with 17 bases between. The DNA of the CDR3 is TGCGCCAGCAGCCCACTTTATGGGGTCAGCTCCTACGAGCAGTACTTC. Translating it yields CASSPLYGVSSYEQYF.

This CDR3 reads CASSLTPVVETQYF. Here the CDR3 DNA reads TGTGCCAGCAGCTTGACCCCCGTAGTAGAGACCCAGTACTTC. This rearrangement joins TRBV5-5 to TRBJ2-7; D is ambiguous. The last part of the DNA fits TRBJ2-5 better; the J call may be wrong. The CDR3 contains 14 residues. The V gene's germline CDR1 is SGHKS and CDR2 YYEKEE (reference sequence).

The chain has TRBV5-6 and TRBJ2-7; D gene unclear. V was trimmed by 4 bases and J by 3 bases, leaving 14 bases between them. Germline V gives CDR1 SGHDT, CDR2 YYEEEE. The CDR3 spans 14 residues. The CDR3 sequence: CASSPDLGGYEQYF. The CDR3 nucleotides are TGTGCCAGCAGCCCCGATCTTGGTGGCTACGAGCAGTACTTC.

The rearrangement joins TRBV5-1 to TRBJ2-5; no definite D call. Deletions cut 0 bases from V and 1 base from J, with 13 bases between. From germline, CDR1 is SGHRS and CDR2 YFSETQ. The CDR3 length is 16 residues. The CDR3 sequence is CASSLDFSRLQETQYF. CDR3 bases: TGCGCCAGCAGCTTGGACTTTTCTCGCCTCCAAGAGACCCAGTACTTC.

This clonotype has more than one count but fewer than ten. The chain combines TRBV10-3 with TRBJ1-2, with D hard to call. Germline values: CDR1 ENHRY, CDR2 SYGVKD. This CDR3 is 13 amino acids long. V dropped 0 bases and J dropped 5 bases, with 7 bases sitting between them. CDR3 region: CAISESREYGYTF. The CDR3 region has the DNA TGTGCCATCAGTGAGTCGCGGGAGTATGGCTACACCTTC.

This rearrangement joins TRBV11-3 to TRBJ1-6; maybe TRBD1 (6 bases). Germline values: CDR1 SGHNT, CDR2 YENEEA. The CDR3 is 13 residues long. V was cut by 5 bases and J by 8 bases, with 10 bases left in between. The DNA for the CDR3 is TGTGCCAGCAGCAAGGACAGTTATTCACCCCTCCACTTT. The encoded protein is CASSKDSYSPLHF.

This chain uses TRBV5-6 with TRBJ2-5; TRBD1 aligns across 12 bases. The CDR3 is made up of 16 amino acids. The junction had 11 bases not matched to a gene; V was cut back by 0 bases and J by 11 bases. Germline CDR1 is SGHDT and CDR2 is YYEEEE. Here the CDR3 DNA reads TGTGCCAGCAGCTTGGTGGGACAGGGGGCCCCAATGAGACAGTACTTC. Translating it yields CASSLVGQGAPMRQYF. Full variable domain (rest looked up from reference TRBV5-6 and TRBJ2-5): DAGVTQSPTHLIKTRGQQVTLRCSPKSGHDTVSWYQQALGQGPQFIFQYYEEEERQRGNFPDRFSGHQFPNYSSELNVNALLLGDSALYLCASSLVGQGAPMRQYFGPGTRLLVL.

The V gene is TRBV6-2 or TRBV6-3, the J gene TRBJ2-4; 7 nucleotides agree with TRBD2. The CDR3 totals 17 residues. V lost 2 bases, J lost 0 bases, and 7 bases stayed unmatched. CDR1 is MNHEY and CDR2 is SVGEGT in the germline V gene. DNA of the CDR3: TGTGCCAGCAGTTACGGACTAGGCGAGGTAGCCAAAAACATTCAGTACTTC. This gives the protein CASSYGLGEVAKNIQYF.

There are a few counts of this clonotype. The rearrangement uses TRBV20-1 and TRBJ2-3; 9 bases are shared with TRBD2. CDR1 is DFQATT and CDR2 is SNEGSKA in the germline V gene (reference sequence). The trim removed 3 bases at V and 1 base at J, leaving 14 bases unmatched. The CDR3 runs to 18 residues. CDR3 sequence reads: CSARGVGGRALGTDTQYF. The CDR3 DNA reads TGCAGTGCTAGGGGAGTTGGCGGGAGGGCCCTCGGCACAGATACGCAGTATTTT.

The chain is built from TRBV4-3 and TRBJ2-1; D gene ambiguous. V was shortened by 0 bases and J by 0 bases, with 18 bases between the two germline ends. The germline gives CDR1 LGHNA, CDR2 YSLEER. The CDR3 covers 19 residues. The CDR3 nucleotides are TGCGCCAGCAGCCAAGATACAGAGGCAGAACTTCTCTCCTACAATGAGCAGTTCTTC. Its translation: CASSQDTEAELLSYNEQFF.

The chain combines TRBV3-1 with TRBJ2-3; D is possibly TRBD2 (5 bases). Germline CDR1 and CDR2: LGHDT and YNNKEL (reference sequence). This CDR3 spans 13 amino acids. The ends were cut back, 4 bases at V and 5 bases at J, with 10 bases in the middle. Here the CDR3 reads CASSPSAVDTQYF. CDR3 DNA: TGTGCCAGCAGCCCTTCAGCGGTAGATACGCAGTATTTT.

This clonotype has at least ten counts. The V gene is TRBV5-1, the J gene TRBJ2-5; tentatively, D is TRBD2 (5 bases). This CDR3 region has 15 residues. Deletions cut 3 bases from V and 1 base from J, with 13 bases between. The V gene's germline CDR1 is SGHRS and CDR2 YFSETQ. In nucleotides, the CDR3 is TGCGCCAGCAGCTCCAACGGGGAATTCCAAGAGACCCAGTACTTC. Protein sequence: CASSSNGEFQETQYF.

This clonotype has more than one count but fewer than ten. The chain links TRBV7-8 to TRBJ2-1; 9 nucleotides match TRBD1. The germline V gene has CDR1 SGHVS and CDR2 FQNEAQ. This CDR3 spans 15 amino acids. Trimming removed 2 bases from V and 6 bases from J; junction bases left unmatched: 5. This CDR3 is CASSLLRQGGNEQFF. The CDR3 DNA sequence: TGTGCCAGCAGCTTACTCCGACAGGGGGGCAATGAGCAGTTCTTC. Combining the CDR3 with reference TRBV7-8 and TRBJ2-1 gives the whole variable domain GAGVSQSPRYKVAKRGQDVALRCDPISGHVSLFWYQQALGQGPEFLTYFQNEAQLDKSGLPSDRFFAERPEGSVSTLKIQRTQQEDSAVYLCASSLLRQGGNEQFFGPGTRLTVL.

The chain employs TRBV11-2 and TRBJ2-1; D remains unclear. Deletions cut 1 base from V and 4 bases from J, with 8 bases between. The CDR3 extends over 14 amino acids. Germline V gene lookup returns CDR1 SGHAT and CDR2 FQNNGV. This CDR3 reads CASSLVLSYNEQFF. As DNA, the CDR3 is TGTGCCAGCAGCTTAGTGCTATCATACAATGAGCAGTTCTTC.

Worth noting for this clonotype: A much larger clone sits a single nucleotide away, making a read error possible. The rearrangement uses TRBV29-1 and TRBJ2-1, with D possibly being TRBD1 (6 bases). The CDR3 extends over 12 amino acids. Germline V gene data show CDR1 as SQVTM and CDR2 as ANQGSEA. The CDR3 reads CNVADRLDEQFF. As DNA, the CDR3 is TGCAACGTCGCTGACAGGTTAGATGAGCAGTTCTTC.